This T cell receptor (beta chain) was captured by sequencing in a study of blood T cell repertoires in COVID-19. Only in-frame clones appear in the TCRdb table, and some are missing; sequencing was by immunoSEQ multiplex PCR. The sample shows fewer than 250,000 clones, 65% to 85% of them seen only once. Germline CDR1 reads MNHEY; CDR2 reads SVGAGI. The CDR3 covers 13 residues. After removal of 6 bases from V and 1 base from J, the junction contained 2 bases not matched to a gene. The sequence derives from a woman in her 40s with acute COVID-19. This chain joins TRBV6-5 and TRBJ2-7; 8 bases fit TRBD1. The source material was PBMCs or T cells enriched from blood (not recorded which). In DNA, the CDR3 is TGTGCCAGCAGCCGGGACAGGTCCTACGAGCAGTACTTC. It specifies CASSRDRSYEQYF.